This TCR beta chain came from a study of glioma-infiltrating T cells after dendritic cell vaccination. Study-wide findings and caveats: Complete blood and tumor specimen sets were limited to few patients.

Germline V gives CDR1 SNHLY, CDR2 FYNNEI. Between the trimmed V and J ends, which lost 2 bases and 8 bases, there was a span of 9 bases. This CDR3 has 12 residues. Only in-frame clones appear in the TCRdb table, and some are missing; sequencing was by immunoSEQ multiplex PCR. The table lists nearly 85,000 clones, around nine tenths of them singletons. Comments on this clone: The antigen remains undetermined.

This clonotype was sampled from a human donor with glioblastoma. This chain joins TRBV2 and TRBJ1-2, with no clear D. Here the sequenced sample was blood, taken before dendritic cell vaccination. In DNA, the CDR3 is TGTGCCAGCAGTGAAATAAGAGGAGGCTACACCTTC. Translation: CASSEIRGGYTF.